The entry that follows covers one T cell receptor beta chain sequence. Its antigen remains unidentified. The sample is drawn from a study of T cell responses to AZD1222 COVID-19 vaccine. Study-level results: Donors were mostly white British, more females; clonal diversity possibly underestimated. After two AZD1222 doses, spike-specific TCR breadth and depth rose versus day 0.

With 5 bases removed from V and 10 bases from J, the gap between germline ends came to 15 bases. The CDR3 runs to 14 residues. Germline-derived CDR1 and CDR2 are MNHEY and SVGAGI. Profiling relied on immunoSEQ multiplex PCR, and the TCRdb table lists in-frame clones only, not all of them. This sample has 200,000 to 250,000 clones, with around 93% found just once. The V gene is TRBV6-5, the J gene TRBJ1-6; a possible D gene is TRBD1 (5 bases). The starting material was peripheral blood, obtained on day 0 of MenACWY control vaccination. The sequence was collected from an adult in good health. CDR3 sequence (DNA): TGTGCCAGCAGTCGGCAGGGTGCAACATCACCCCTCCACTTT. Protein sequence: CASSRQGATSPLHF.